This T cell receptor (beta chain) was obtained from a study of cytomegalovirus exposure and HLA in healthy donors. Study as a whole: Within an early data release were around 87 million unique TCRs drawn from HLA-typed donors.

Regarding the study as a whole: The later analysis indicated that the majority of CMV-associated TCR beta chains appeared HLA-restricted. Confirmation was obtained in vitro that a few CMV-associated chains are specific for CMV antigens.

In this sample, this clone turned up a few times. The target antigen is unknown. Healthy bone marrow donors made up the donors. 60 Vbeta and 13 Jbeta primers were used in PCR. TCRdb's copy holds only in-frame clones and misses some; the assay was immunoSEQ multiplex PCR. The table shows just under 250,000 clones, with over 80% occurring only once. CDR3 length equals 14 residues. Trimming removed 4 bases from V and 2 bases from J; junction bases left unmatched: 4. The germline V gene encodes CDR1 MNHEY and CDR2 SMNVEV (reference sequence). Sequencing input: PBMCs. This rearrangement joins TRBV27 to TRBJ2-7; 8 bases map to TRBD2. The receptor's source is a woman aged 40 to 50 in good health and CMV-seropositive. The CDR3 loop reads CASSSQRGPYEQYF. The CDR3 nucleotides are TGTGCCAGCAGTTCACAGCGGGGGCCCTACGAGCAGTACTTC.